This TCR beta chain was profiled in a study of blood T cell repertoires in COVID-19. Trimming removed 6 bases from V and 7 bases from J; junction bases left unmatched: 11. This CDR3 has 14 residues. Germline V lookup: CDR1 MNHEY, CDR2 SVGEGT. Enrollees, about 18 to 90 years old, lived in 24 US areas. Symptom resolution, clearance, or two negative PCRs marked donors in Cohort 3 as recovered. Original handling: Estimated nucleated cell counts came from reference gene primer amplification. Sequencing used immunoSEQ multiplex PCR; TCRdb keeps in-frame clones, though not all of them. The V and J calls and the clone size are those of that table, but D and trimming were determined from the DNA. The table shows over 250,000 clones, with around 89% occurring only once.

The rearrangement joins TRBV6-2 or TRBV6-3 to TRBJ2-7; 8 bases are shared with TRBD2. The sequenced material came from PBMCs or T cells enriched from blood (not recorded which). The receptor comes from a man aged 35-49 years who had recovered from COVID-19. Here the CDR3 DNA reads TGTGCCAGCAGCCACTCCCGACTAGCGCCTGAGCAGTACTTC. Protein product: CASSHSRLAPEQYF.